This T cell receptor beta chain was recovered during a study of beta chain features in type 1 diabetes. Study-level findings and limits: TCRB CDR3 length was moderately but significantly reduced in all four CD4+ subsets of Type 1 diabetes patients.

V shed 5 bases and J shed 0 bases, with 14 bases lying between them. CDR1 and CDR2 (germline): SGHAT, FQNNGV. The CDR3 has 17 amino acids. This clone was observed many times. Its antigen is undetermined. Expressed TCRB transcripts were sequenced after all isolated RNA was converted to cDNA. Some clones are missing from TCRdb's copy, which holds only in-frame ones; the method was immunoSEQ multiplex PCR. This repertoire shows more than 100,000 clones, about 15% found once; its top ten account for under 2.5%. The TCR was taken from a man aged 30 to 45 with type 1 diabetes. Input material: central memory CD4+ T cells from blood. The rearrangement joins TRBV11-2 to TRBJ2-6; no definite D call. The CDR3 DNA is TGTGCCAGCAGCCGCTATTACGAGACCTCTGGGGCCAACGTCCTGACTTTC. Its protein product is CASSRYYETSGANVLTF.